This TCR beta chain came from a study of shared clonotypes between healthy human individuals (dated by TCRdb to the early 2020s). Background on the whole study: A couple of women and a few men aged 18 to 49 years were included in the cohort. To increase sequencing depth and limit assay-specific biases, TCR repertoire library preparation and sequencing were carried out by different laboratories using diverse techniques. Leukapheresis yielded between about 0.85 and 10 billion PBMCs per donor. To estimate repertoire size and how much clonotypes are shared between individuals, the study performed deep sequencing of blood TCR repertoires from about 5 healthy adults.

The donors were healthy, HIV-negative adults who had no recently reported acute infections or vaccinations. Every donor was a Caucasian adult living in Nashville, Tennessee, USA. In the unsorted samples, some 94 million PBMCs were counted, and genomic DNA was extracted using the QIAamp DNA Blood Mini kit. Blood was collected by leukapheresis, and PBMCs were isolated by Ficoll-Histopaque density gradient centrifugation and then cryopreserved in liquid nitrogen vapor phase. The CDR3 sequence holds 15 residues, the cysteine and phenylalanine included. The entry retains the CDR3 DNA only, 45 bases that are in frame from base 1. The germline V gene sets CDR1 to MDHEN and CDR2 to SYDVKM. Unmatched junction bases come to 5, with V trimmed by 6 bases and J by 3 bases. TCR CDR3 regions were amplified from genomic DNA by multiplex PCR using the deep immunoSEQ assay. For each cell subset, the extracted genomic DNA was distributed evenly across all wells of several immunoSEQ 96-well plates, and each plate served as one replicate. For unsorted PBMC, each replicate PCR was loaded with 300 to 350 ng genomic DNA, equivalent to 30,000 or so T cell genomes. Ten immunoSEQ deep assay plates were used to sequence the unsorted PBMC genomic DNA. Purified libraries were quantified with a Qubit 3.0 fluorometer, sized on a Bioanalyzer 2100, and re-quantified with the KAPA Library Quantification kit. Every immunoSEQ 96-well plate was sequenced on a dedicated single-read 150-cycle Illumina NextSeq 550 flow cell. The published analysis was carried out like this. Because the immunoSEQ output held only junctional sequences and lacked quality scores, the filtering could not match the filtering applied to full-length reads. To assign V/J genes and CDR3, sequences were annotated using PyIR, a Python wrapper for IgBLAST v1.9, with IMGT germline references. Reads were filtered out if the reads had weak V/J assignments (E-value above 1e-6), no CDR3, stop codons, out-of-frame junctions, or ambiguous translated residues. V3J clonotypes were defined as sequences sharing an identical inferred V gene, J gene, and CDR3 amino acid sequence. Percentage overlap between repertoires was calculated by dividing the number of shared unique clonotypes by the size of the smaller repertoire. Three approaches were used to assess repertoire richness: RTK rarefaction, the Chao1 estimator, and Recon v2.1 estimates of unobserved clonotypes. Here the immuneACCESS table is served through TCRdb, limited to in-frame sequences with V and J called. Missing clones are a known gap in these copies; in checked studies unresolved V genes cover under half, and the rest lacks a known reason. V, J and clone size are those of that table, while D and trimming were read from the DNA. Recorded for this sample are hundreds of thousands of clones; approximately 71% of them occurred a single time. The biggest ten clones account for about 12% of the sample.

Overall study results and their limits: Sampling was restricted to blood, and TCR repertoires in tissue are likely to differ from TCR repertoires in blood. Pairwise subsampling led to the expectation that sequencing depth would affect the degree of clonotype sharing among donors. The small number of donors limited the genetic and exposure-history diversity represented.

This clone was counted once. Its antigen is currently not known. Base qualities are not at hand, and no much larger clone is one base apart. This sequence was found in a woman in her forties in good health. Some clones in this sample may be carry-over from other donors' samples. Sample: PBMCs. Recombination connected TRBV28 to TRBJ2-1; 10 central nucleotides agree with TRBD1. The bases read TGTGCCAGCAGGGGGACAGGGGCAAGCTACAATGAGCAGTTCTTC. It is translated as CASRGTGASYNEQFF.